This T cell receptor (beta chain) is from a study of shared clonotypes between healthy human individuals (dated by TCRdb to about 2020). Regarding the study in general: The cohort comprised a couple of women and three men aged 18 to 49 years. For each donor, CD4 naive and CD4 memory were each run on three plates, CD8 naive on two plates, and CD8 memory on one plate. To estimate repertoire size and how much clonotypes are shared between individuals, the study performed deep sequencing of blood TCR repertoires from five healthy adults. Different laboratories and diverse techniques were used to prepare libraries and sequence TCR repertoires, to increase sequencing depth and limit assay-specific biases. Per donor, leukapheresis produced somewhere between about 0.85 and 10 billion PBMCs. The full study reports these points: Sampling was restricted to blood, and TCR repertoires in tissue are likely to differ from TCR repertoires in blood. Pairwise subsampling led to the expectation that sequencing depth would affect the degree of clonotype sharing among donors. Sharing across a handful of donors was observed for around 5% of naive CD4, less than 4% of naive CD8, 2% to 2.5% of memory CD4, and roughly 0.43% of memory CD8 clonotypes. Even with the large sequencing depth, rarefaction of the sorted-subset datasets indicated that sequencing was incomplete. Compared with non-shared clonotypes, clonotypes shared by all four sorted-subset donors had higher generation probabilities. Because the study included a small number of donors, the genetic and exposure-history diversity represented was limited. Estimated clonotype richness was generally larger for naive than for memory subsets.

TCR CDR3 regions were amplified from genomic DNA by multiplex PCR using the deep immunoSEQ assay. Extracted genomic DNA from each cell subset was distributed evenly across all wells of several immunoSEQ 96-well plates, and each plate was treated as a replicate. For sorted subsets, around 0.2 ug of genomic DNA, equivalent to 30,000 or so T cell genomes, went into each replicate PCR. The purified libraries were quantified using a Qubit 3.0 fluorometer, sized with a Bioanalyzer 2100, and then quantified again using the KAPA Library Quantification kit. Every immunoSEQ 96-well plate was sequenced on a dedicated single-read 150-cycle Illumina NextSeq 550 flow cell. Per the authors' processing: The immunoSEQ output contained only junctional sequences without quality scores, so filtering could not match that applied to full-length reads. To assign V/J genes and CDR3, sequences were annotated using PyIR, a Python wrapper for IgBLAST v1.9, with IMGT germline references. Any read was removed if the V/J assignment was weak (E-value above 1e-6), the CDR3 was missing, or the read contained stop codons, out-of-frame junctions, or ambiguous translated residues. V3J clonotypes were defined by identical inferred V gene, J gene, and CDR3 amino acid sequence. Percentage overlap between repertoires was calculated by dividing the number of shared unique clonotypes by the size of the smaller repertoire. Repertoire richness was assessed with RTK rarefaction, the Chao1 estimator, and Recon v2.1 estimates of unobserved clonotypes. For all TCRbeta clonotypes obtained by the gDNA method from a handful of donors, generation probabilities were computed with OLGA. Sourced from immuneACCESS, this table was stored by TCRdb with only in-frame sequences that have V and J called. A share of the clones is absent; for the studies checked, an unresolved V gene accounts for under half, and the remainder has no known explanation. D and trimming were read from the DNA, whereas the V and J calls and clone size are those reported in that table. For this sample the table gives around 2.5 million clones, of which over 85% were detected only once. The biggest ten clones account for approximately 0.37% of the sample.

Healthy HIV-negative adults with no recently reported acute infections or vaccinations were included as donors. Only Caucasian adults living in Nashville, Tennessee, USA were represented among the donors. CD4+ T cells were enriched through magnetic negative selection, after which naive cells were positively selected on CD45RA and the remaining negative fraction served as the memory subset. Blood was collected by leukapheresis, and PBMCs were isolated by Ficoll-Histopaque density gradient centrifugation and then cryopreserved in liquid nitrogen vapor phase. Purity and quantity of every magnetically sorted T cell population were checked by analytical flow cytometry. Each sorted fraction had its genomic DNA isolated and then quantified by UV absorbance on a Nanodrop 2000c. The CDR3 measures 14 amino acids from cysteine to phenylalanine. Only CDR3 DNA remains: 42 bases, in frame from the first base. A distance of 11 bases separates the germline ends of V and J, which lose 3 bases and 2 bases respectively. CDR1 and CDR2, looked up from the germline V gene, are MGHDK and SYGVNS.

Remarks on this clone: This receptor's antigen is unknown. There are no base qualities to consult, and no much larger clone falls within one base.

The sequence was obtained from a man between 18 and 35 years old in good health. Some clones in this sample may be carry-over from other donors' samples. Recombination linked TRBV25-1 to TRBJ2-7; the D gene is possibly TRBD2, with 6 bases matching. Sequenced sample: naive CD4+ T cells from PBMCs. The intended sense of this specimen's cell subset or site label: CD45RA+ positively selected. The CDR3 corresponds to CASSDGTAAYEQYF. Read as DNA, the sequence is TGTGCCAGCAGTGACGGGACTGCCGCCTACGAGCAGTACTTC.